The 21 T cell receptor beta chains listed next were all sequenced from one sample in a study of blood T cells in healthy people across ages. For the second PCR, which ran for roughly 7 to 11 cycles, a sample-barcoded 5' primer and a J-beta primer mix were used. In TCRdb, the 5' RACE reads were re-called with MiXCR into one record per CDR3 protein. Altogether 1.5 million to 1.8 million distinct CDR3 sequences are present, roughly two fifths being singletons, with the ten largest covering roughly 3.7%. Sequencing used blood. These receptors came from a woman aged 18-29 years in good health.

This clonotype was picked up a small number of times. V is TRBV7-2 and J is TRBJ2-7, with TRBD2 identical over 11 bases. CDR3 size: 15 residues. With V trimmed by 5 bases and J by 2 bases, 5 bases remained unmatched. CDR1 SGHTA and CDR2 FQGNSA come from the germline V gene. CDR3 protein: CASSVMGLAAYEQYF. The CDR3, as DNA: TGTGCCAGCAGCGTCATGGGACTAGCGGCCTACGAGCAGTACTTC.

This clonotype has only one observation. The genes are TRBV4-1 and TRBJ2-7; TRBD1 matches at 9 bases. The CDR3 totals 17 residues. After removal of 3 bases from V and 0 bases from J, the junction contained 9 bases not matched to a gene. Germline V gene lookup returns CDR1 MGHRA and CDR2 YSYEKL. The chain's CDR3 is CASSHILRDRASYEQYF. The DNA for the CDR3 is TGCGCCAGCAGCCACATACTCCGGGACAGGGCCTCCTACGAGCAGTACTTC.

This clonotype was observed a handful of times. The chain is built from TRBV3-1 and TRBJ2-7; weak D call: TRBD2 (6 bases). Germline V lookup: CDR1 LGHDT, CDR2 YNNKEL (reference sequence). The CDR3 has 17 amino acids. V lost 1 base, J lost 0 bases, and 16 bases lay in between. The CDR3 spells CASSQGRVWVPSYEQYF. The CDR3, as DNA: TGTGCCAGCAGCCAAGGGAGGGTCTGGGTACCCTCCTACGAGCAGTACTTC.

The chain combines TRBV29-1 with TRBJ1-2; maybe TRBD1 (6 bases). Looked up from germline, CDR1 is SQVTM and CDR2 is ANQGSEA. CDR3 length: 12 residues. V was pared by 6 bases and J by 10 bases, with 18 bases between. The CDR3 protein is CSVGRGKGDYTF. The CDR3 region has the DNA TGCAGCGTCGGCCGGGGAAAGGGGGACTACACCTTC.

This clonotype appeared a few times. The gene calls are TRBV27 and TRBJ1-1, with D hard to call. With 8 bases removed from V and 5 bases from J, the gap between germline ends came to 9 bases. The CDR3 is 11 residues long. Per the germline V gene, CDR1 is MNHEY and CDR2 is SMNVEV (reference sequence). For the CDR3, the DNA is TGTGCCAGCTTCGGAAATACTGAAGCTTTCTTT. Its protein product is CASFGNTEAFF.

The chain links TRBV29-1 to TRBJ2-3; D gene ambiguous. This CDR3 is built from 14 residues. Per the germline V gene, CDR1 is SQVTM and CDR2 is ANQGSEA. V was shortened by 6 bases and J by 2 bases, with 15 bases between the two germline ends. The CDR3 nucleotides are TGCAGCGTAACCCCCCCTTCGAACACAGATACGCAGTATTTT. The encoded protein is CSVTPPSNTDTQYF.

The chain employs TRBV24-1 and TRBJ2-3; D gene uncertain. The CDR3 runs 11 residues. Germline values: CDR1 KGHDR, CDR2 SFDVKD. V shed 5 bases and J shed 6 bases, with 5 bases lying between them. The CDR3 reads CATSVRDTQYF. The CDR3 DNA reads as TGTGCCACCAGTGTCCGGGATACGCAGTATTTT.

The V gene is TRBV20-1, the J gene TRBJ2-1; tentatively, D is TRBD2 (5 bases). Germline assignment: CDR1 DFQATT and CDR2 SNEGSKA (reference sequence). V was clipped by 6 bases and J by 4 bases, with 25 bases between them. This CDR3 is built from 17 residues. The CDR3 nucleotides read TGCAGTGCCGTTCCGATTAGCTTGAGGGAGAGATACAATGAGCAGTTCTTC. It translates to CSAVPISLRERYNEQFF.

V and J are TRBV6-2 or TRBV6-3 and TRBJ1-2; D is unresolved. V was clipped by 0 bases and J by 9 bases, with 23 bases between them. The length of the CDR3 is 17 residues. The germline gives CDR1 MNHEY, CDR2 SVGEGT. The CDR3 loop is CASSYSRSLEGSLRYTF. CDR3 nucleotide sequence: TGTGCCAGCAGTTACTCGAGGTCTTTGGAGGGTTCCCTTCGCTACACCTTC.

This clonotype was seen only a few times. The chain links TRBV6-2 or TRBV6-3 to TRBJ2-1; no reliable D call. CDR3 length equals 13 residues. Germline values: CDR1 MNHEY, CDR2 SVGEGT. Trimming removed 6 bases at V and 2 bases at J, with 8 bases between. The CDR3 DNA reads TGTGCCAGCAGCGTCTTTCCCTACAATGAGCAGTTCTTC. Translating it yields CASSVFPYNEQFF.

In this sample, this clonotype turned up a few times. The rearrangement uses TRBV9 and TRBJ2-3; 7 bases agree with TRBD1. The V gene's germline CDR1 is SGDLS and CDR2 YYNGEE. The V gene end was trimmed by 3 bases and the J gene end by 5 bases; junction bases not matched to a gene: 6. CDR3 length equals 14 residues. Here the CDR3 DNA reads TGTGCCAGCAGCGACCGGGACAGCTTAGATACGCAGTATTTT. It specifies CASSDRDSLDTQYF.

J is TRBJ2-7 and V is TRBV28, with D maybe TRBD2 (6 bases). The CDR3 length is 14 residues. Germline V gene sequence: CDR1 MDHEN, CDR2 SYDVKM. The germline V and J ends were trimmed by 7 bases and 3 bases, with 16 bases remaining between them. CDR3 region: CASKLVGGRYEQYF. In DNA form, the CDR3 reads TGTGCCAGCAAACTAGTGGGAGGCCGCTACGAGCAGTACTTC.

This clonotype has more than one count but fewer than ten. The rearrangement uses TRBV29-1 and TRBJ2-3; D is perhaps TRBD1 (5 bases). This CDR3 comprises 13 residues. Germline CDR1 is SQVTM and CDR2 is ANQGSEA. Trimming took 4 bases from V and 3 from J, leaving 11 bases between them. In DNA, the CDR3 is TGCAGCGTTGGGGGCTTGTGGACAGATACGCAGTATTTT. It is translated as CSVGGLWTDTQYF.

The rearrangement joins TRBV6-5 to TRBJ2-7; the D is unclear. CDR3 size: 14 residues. V was pared by 2 bases and J by 2 bases, with 10 bases between. Germline CDR1 MNHEY, CDR2 SVGAGI. This chain's CDR3 is CASSYSDNAYEQYF. The CDR3 DNA reads TGTGCCAGCAGTTACAGCGACAATGCCTACGAGCAGTACTTC.

This clonotype was seen a few times. The chain has TRBV5-1 and TRBJ1-5; D unclear. The CDR3 is 16 residues long. In germline, CDR1 is SGHRS, CDR2 YFSETQ. V shed 0 bases and J shed 0 bases, with 10 bases lying between them. The CDR3 DNA follows: TGCGCCAGCAGCTTGGCGCCAGCATCTAGCAATCAGCCCCAGCATTTT. This translates into CASSLAPASSNQPQHF.

The V call is TRBV5-1, the J call TRBJ2-3, with D unclear. Deletions cut 4 bases from V and 2 bases from J, with 5 bases between. The CDR3 has 12 residues. The germline V gene has CDR1 SGHRS and CDR2 YFSETQ. The CDR3 DNA reads as TGCGCCAGCAGCATTACCACAGATACGCAGTATTTT. It codes for CASSITTDTQYF.

This clonotype was counted between two and nine times. V and J are TRBV28 and TRBJ1-2; unclear D gene. The CDR3 length is 16 residues. Germline CDR1 MDHEN, CDR2 SYDVKM. Trimming pared 7 bases from V and 4 bases from J, leaving 22 bases between. The CDR3 reads CASTEHRGRISYGYTF. The DNA of the CDR3 is TGTGCCAGCACCGAGCATCGAGGACGGATTTCCTATGGCTACACCTTC.

CDR3 amino acids: CASSEDRGDKLFF. In DNA form, the CDR3 reads TGTGCCAGCAGTGAAGACAGGGGGGATAAACTGTTTTTT. The rearrangement links TRBV6-4 to TRBJ1-4; 9 bases fit TRBD1. CDR1 MRHNA and CDR2 SNTAGT come from the germline V gene. This CDR3 comprises 13 residues. Trimming removed 3 bases from V and 11 bases from J; junction bases left unmatched: 4.

This clonotype has a handful of counts. The rearrangement joins TRBV12-3 or TRBV12-4 to TRBJ1-5; TRBD1 might be the D (6 bases). V gave up 3 bases and J gave up 3 bases, with 12 bases separating them. The CDR3 extends over 15 amino acids. The CDR3 DNA follows: TGTGCCAGCAGTTTTTTTACAGGGATCAATCAGCCCCAGCATTTT. Protein sequence: CASSFFTGINQPQHF.

J is TRBJ1-2 and V is TRBV29-1; 7 nucleotides agree with TRBD1. The germline V gene has CDR1 SQVTM and CDR2 ANQGSEA. This CDR3 is built from 13 residues. V trimming: 7 bases; J trimming: 0 bases; junction bases outside the gene matches: 5. For the CDR3, the DNA is TGCAGCGCTCAGACAGGGACTAACTATGGCTACACCTTC. Protein product: CSAQTGTNYGYTF. Full variable domain (missing parts from reference TRBV29-1 and TRBJ1-2): SAVISQKPSRDICQRGTSLTIQCQVDSQVTMMFWYRQQPGQSLTLIATANQGSEATYESGFVIDKFPISRPNLTFSTLTVSNMSPEDSSIYLCSAQTGTNYGYTFGSGTRLTVV.

The chain uses TRBV9 and TRBJ1-2; D is uncertain. This CDR3 contains 12 residues. Germline V CDR1 and CDR2: SGDLS, YYNGEE. V dropped 2 bases and J dropped 3 bases, with 5 bases sitting between them. The CDR3 nucleotides are TGTGCCAGCAGCGTTAACTACTATGGCTACACCTTC. It yields the protein CASSVNYYGYTF.